This TCR beta chain was sequenced for a study of cytotoxic CD8 clonotypes in ibrutinib-treated CLL. Study details: Partial responses numbered some 25 and complete responses 2; after a median about 72 months, roughly 15 stayed remitted and around 12 progressed.

The sequencing depth, 1 in 200,000 to 1 in 1 million T cells, was the target. Sequenced by immunoSEQ multiplex PCR; TCRdb stores in-frame clones only, minus some. The profile shows roughly 150,000 clones, 84% of them singletons. The ends were cut back, 5 bases at V and 7 bases at J, with 14 bases in the middle. The CDR3 is 14 amino acids. The germline V gene encodes CDR1 SGHAT and CDR2 FQDESV (reference sequence). The TCR was taken from a human donor with chronic lymphocytic leukemia. Sample: PBMCs, taken after 24 months of ibrutinib treatment. The J gene is TRBJ1-4, the V gene TRBV11-1; tentative D call: TRBD1 (5 bases). CDR3 coding DNA: TGTGCCAGCAGCCACGACAGAGGAGGTGAAAAACTGTTTTTT. This translates into CASSHDRGGEKLFF.